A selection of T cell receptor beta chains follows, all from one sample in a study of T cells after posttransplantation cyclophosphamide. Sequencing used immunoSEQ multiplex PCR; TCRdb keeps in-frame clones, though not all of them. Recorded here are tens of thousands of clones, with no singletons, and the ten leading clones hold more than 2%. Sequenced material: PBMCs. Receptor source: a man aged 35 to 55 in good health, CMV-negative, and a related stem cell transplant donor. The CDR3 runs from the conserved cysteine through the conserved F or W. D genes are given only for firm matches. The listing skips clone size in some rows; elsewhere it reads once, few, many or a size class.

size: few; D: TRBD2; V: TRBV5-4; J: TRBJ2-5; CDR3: CASSLPSGERETQYF; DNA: TGTGCCAGCAGCTTGCCCAGCGGGGAAAGAGAGACCCAGTACTTC
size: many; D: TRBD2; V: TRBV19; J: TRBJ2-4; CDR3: CASKKVGLAGGKNIQYF; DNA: TGTGCCAGTAAAAAGGTGGGACTAGCTGGAGGCAAAAACATTCAGTACTTC
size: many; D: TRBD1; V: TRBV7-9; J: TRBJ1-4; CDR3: CASSPGTATNEKLFF; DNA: TGTGCCAGCAGTCCCGGGACAGCAACTAATGAAAAACTGTTTTTT
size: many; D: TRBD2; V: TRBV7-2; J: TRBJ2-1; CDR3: CASSPGSGISYNEQFF; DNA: TGTGCCAGCAGCCCCGGCAGCGGGATCTCCTACAATGAGCAGTTCTTC
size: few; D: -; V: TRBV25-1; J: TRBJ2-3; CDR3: CASSEFRNTDTQYF; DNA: TGTGCCAGCAGTGAATTCAGGAACACAGATACGCAGTATTTT
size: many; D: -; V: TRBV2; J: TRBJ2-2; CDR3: CASSNRDSDGELFF; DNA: TGTGCCAGCAGCAACAGGGATTCGGACGGGGAGCTGTTTTTT
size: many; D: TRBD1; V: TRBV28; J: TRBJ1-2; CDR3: CASLGRTGNYGYTF; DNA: TGTGCCAGCCTCGGGAGGACAGGGAACTATGGCTACACCTTC
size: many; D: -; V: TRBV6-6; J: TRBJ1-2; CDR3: CASSPDKNYGYTF; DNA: TGTGCCAGCAGTCCGGACAAAAACTATGGCTACACCTTC
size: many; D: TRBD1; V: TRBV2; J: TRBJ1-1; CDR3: CASSDDPNGQAMNTEAFF; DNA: TGTGCCAGCAGTGATGATCCGAATGGACAGGCGATGAACACTGAAGCTTTCTTT
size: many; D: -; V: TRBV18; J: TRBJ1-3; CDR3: CASSPGDRGNTIYF; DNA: TGTGCCAGCTCACCCGGAGACAGGGGAAACACCATATATTTT
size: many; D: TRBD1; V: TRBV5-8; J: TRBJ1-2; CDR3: CASTQPGQGDGYTF; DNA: TGTGCCAGCACCCAACCGGGACAGGGGGATGGCTACACCTTC
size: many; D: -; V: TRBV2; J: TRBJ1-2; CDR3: CASSERPTGGLNYGYTF; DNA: TGTGCCAGCAGTGAAAGGCCGACAGGCGGACTTAACTATGGCTACACCTTC
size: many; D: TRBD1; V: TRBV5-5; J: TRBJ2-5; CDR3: CASSLRGTAQETQYF; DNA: TGTGCCAGCAGCTTGAGGGGGACAGCCCAAGAGACCCAGTACTTC
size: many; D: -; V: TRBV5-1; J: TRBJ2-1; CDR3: CASSLGVSQFF; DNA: TGCGCCAGCAGCTTGGGAGTATCGCAGTTCTTC
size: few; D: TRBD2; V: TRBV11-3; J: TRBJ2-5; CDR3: CASSFRTRTSGGWYQETQYF; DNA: TGTGCCAGCAGCTTTCGGACCCGGACTAGCGGGGGCTGGTACCAAGAGACCCAGTACTTC
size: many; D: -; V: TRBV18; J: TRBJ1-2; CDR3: CASSPTIQGTRGYTF; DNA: TGTGCCAGCTCACCAACTATTCAGGGGACCAGAGGCTACACCTTC
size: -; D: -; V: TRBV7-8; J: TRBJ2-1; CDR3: CASSLVRTYNEQFF; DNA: TGTGCCAGCAGCTTGGTCCGGACTTACAATGAGCAGTTCTTC
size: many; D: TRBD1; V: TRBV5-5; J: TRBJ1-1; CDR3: CASSPGQGRGTEAFF; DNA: TGTGCCAGCAGCCCCGGACAGGGTAGGGGCACTGAAGCTTTCTTT
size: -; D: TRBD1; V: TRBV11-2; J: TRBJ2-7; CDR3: CASSTGQGGYEQYF; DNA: TGTGCCAGCAGCACCGGACAGGGGGGTTACGAGCAGTACTTC
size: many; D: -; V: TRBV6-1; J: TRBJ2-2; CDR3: CASNFEVGVTGELFF; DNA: TGTGCCAGCAATTTTGAAGTCGGGGTTACCGGGGAGCTGTTTTTT
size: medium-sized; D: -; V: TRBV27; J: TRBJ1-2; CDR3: CASSFPGNEGYTF; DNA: TGTGCCAGCAGTTTCCCAGGGAACGAGGGCTACACCTTC
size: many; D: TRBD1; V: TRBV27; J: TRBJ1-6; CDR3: CASSLQAGGISPLHF; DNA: TGTGCCAGCAGTTTACAGGCAGGGGGTATCTCACCCCTCCACTTT
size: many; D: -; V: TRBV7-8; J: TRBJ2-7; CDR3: CASSYRGLGYEQYF; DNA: TGTGCCAGCAGTTACAGGGGACTAGGCTACGAGCAGTACTTC
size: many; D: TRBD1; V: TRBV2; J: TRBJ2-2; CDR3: CASSDTGGPTTGELFF; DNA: TGTGCCAGCAGTGATACAGGGGGCCCCACCACCGGGGAGCTGTTTTTT
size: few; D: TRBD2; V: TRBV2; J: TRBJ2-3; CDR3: CASSERLAGVLPGTDTQYF; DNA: TGTGCCAGCAGCGAGCGCCTAGCGGGGGTGCTCCCCGGCACAGATACGCAGTATTTT
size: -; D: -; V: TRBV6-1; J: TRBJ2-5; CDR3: CASSEIRDSKRGETQYF; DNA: TGTGCCAGCAGTGAAATCCGGGACTCCAAAAGGGGAGAGACCCAGTACTTC
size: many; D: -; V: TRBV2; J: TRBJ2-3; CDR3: CASSEGAYNTDTQYF; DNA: TGTGCCAGCAGTGAAGGGGCATATAACACAGATACGCAGTATTTT
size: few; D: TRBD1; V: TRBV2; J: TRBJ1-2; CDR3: CASSEEGARGYTF; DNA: TGTGCCAGCAGTGAGGAGGGGGCGCGAGGCTACACCTTC
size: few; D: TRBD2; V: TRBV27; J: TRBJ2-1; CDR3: CASSPLRTSGTDEQFF; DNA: TGTGCCAGCAGTCCACTTCGGACTAGCGGGACCGATGAGCAGTTCTTC
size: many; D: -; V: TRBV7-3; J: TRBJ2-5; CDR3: CASSLMASPQETQYF; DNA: TGTGCCAGCAGCTTAATGGCTAGCCCCCAAGAGACCCAGTACTTC
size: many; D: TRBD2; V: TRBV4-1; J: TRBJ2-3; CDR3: CASSQDQGAGGNTDTQYF; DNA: TGCGCCAGCAGCCAAGATCAGGGAGCGGGGGGTAACACAGATACGCAGTATTTT
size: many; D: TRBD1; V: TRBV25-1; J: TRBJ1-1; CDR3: CASRTGGQNTEAFF; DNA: TGTGCCAGCAGGACAGGGGGGCAGAACACTGAAGCTTTCTTT
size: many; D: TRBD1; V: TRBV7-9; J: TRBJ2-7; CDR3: CASSFPGTGESEQYF; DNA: TGTGCCAGCAGCTTTCCGGGGACAGGGGAGAGCGAGCAGTACTTC
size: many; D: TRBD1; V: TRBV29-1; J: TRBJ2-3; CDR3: CSADGQGGTDTQYF; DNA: TGCAGCGCAGACGGACAGGGTGGCACAGATACGCAGTATTTT
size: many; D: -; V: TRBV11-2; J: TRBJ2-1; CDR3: CASSLTSLNEQFF; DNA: TGTGCCAGCAGCTTAACTAGCCTTAATGAGCAGTTCTTC
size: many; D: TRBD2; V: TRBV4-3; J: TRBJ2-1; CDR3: CASSLGLAVNEQFF; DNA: TGCGCCAGCAGCCTGGGACTAGCGGTCAATGAGCAGTTCTTC
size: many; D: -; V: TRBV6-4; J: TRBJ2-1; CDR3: CASSLWLDSYNEQFF; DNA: TGTGCCAGCAGTCTATGGCTAGACTCCTACAATGAGCAGTTCTTC
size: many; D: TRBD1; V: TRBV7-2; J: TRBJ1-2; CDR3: CASSLGPRQGSGYTF; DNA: TGTGCCAGCAGCTTAGGGCCCAGACAGGGGTCCGGCTACACCTTC
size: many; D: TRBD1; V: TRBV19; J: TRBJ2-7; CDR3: CASSPGQISYEQYF; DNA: TGTGCCAGTAGTCCGGGACAGATTTCCTACGAGCAGTACTTC
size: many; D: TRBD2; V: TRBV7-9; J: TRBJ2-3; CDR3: CASSLDLAGDTDTQYF; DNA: TGTGCCAGCAGCTTGGACTTAGCGGGGGACACAGATACGCAGTATTTT
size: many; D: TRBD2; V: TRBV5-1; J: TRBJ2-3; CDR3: CASSSGGSVSTDTQYF; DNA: TGCGCCAGCAGCAGCGGGGGCAGCGTTAGCACAGATACGCAGTATTTT
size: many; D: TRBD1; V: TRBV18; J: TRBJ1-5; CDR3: CASSPDRGRNQPQHF; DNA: TGTGCCAGCTCACCAGACAGGGGTCGTAATCAGCCCCAGCATTTT
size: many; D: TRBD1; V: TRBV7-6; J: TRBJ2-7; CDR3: CASSLNRGNDEQYF; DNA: TGTGCCAGCAGCTTAAACAGGGGCAACGACGAGCAGTACTTC
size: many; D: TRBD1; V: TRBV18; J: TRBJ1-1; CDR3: CASSPDRAQNTEAFF; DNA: TGTGCCAGCTCACCGGACAGGGCCCAGAACACTGAAGCTTTCTTT
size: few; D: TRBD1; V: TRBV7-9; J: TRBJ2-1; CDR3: CASSLGQGVFF; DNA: TGTGCCAGCAGCTTAGGACAGGGGGTGTTCTTC
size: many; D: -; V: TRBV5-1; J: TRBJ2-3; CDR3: CASSLGTRSDTQYF; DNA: TGCGCCAGCAGCTTGGGGACTCGGTCAGATACGCAGTATTTT
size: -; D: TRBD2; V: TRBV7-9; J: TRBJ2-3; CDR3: CASSRLAGDSDTQYF; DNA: TGTGCCAGCAGTAGACTAGCGGGAGACTCAGATACGCAGTATTTT
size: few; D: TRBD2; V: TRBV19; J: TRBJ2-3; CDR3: CASSIEKTGTSGRSTDTQYF; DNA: TGTGCCAGTAGTATAGAAAAGACCGGGACTAGCGGGAGAAGCACAGATACGCAGTATTTT
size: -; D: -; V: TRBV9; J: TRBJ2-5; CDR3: CASSVHTQETQYF; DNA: TGTGCCAGCAGCGTCCACACCCAAGAGACCCAGTACTTC
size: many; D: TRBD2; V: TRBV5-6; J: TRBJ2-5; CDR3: CASSLAFLAGQETQYF; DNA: TGTGCCAGCAGCTTGGCGTTTCTAGCGGGACAAGAGACCCAGTACTTC
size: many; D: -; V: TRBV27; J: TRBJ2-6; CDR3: CASRSAGANVLTF; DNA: TGTGCCAGCCGAAGCGCTGGGGCCAACGTCCTGACTTTC
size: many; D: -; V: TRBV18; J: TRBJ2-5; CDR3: CASSPNRAYQETQYF; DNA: TGTGCCAGCTCACCAAACAGGGCCTACCAAGAGACCCAGTACTTC